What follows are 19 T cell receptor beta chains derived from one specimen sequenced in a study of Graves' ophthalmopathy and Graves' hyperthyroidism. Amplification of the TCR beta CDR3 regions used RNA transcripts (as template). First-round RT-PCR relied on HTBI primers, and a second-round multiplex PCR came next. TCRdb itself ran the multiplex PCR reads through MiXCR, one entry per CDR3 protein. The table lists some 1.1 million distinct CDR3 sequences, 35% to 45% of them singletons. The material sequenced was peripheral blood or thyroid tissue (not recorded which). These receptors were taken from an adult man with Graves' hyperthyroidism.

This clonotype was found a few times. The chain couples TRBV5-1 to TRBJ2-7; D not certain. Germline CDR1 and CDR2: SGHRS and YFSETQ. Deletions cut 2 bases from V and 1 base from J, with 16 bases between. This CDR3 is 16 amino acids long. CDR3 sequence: CASSLPIRGGSYEQYF. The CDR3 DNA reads TGCGCCAGCAGCTTACCGATTCGTGGCGGTTCCTACGAGCAGTACTTC.

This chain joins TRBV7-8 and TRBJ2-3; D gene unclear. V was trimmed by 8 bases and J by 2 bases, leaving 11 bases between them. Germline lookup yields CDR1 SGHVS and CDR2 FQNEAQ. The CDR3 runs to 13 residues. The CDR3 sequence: CASARFVTDTQYF. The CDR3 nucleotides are TGTGCCAGCGCGCGATTCGTCACAGATACGCAGTATTTT.

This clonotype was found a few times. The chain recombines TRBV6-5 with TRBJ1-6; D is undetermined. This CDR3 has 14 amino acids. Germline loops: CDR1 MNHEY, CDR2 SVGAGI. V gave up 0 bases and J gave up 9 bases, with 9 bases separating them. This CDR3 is CASSYSDGLSPLHF. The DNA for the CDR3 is TGTGCCAGCAGTTACTCGGACGGACTTTCACCCCTCCACTTT.

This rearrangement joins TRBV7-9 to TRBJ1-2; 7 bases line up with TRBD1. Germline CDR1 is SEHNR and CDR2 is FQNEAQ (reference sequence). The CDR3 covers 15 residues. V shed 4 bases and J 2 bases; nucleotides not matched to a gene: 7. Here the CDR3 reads CASSSRTGENYGYTF. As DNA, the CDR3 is TGTGCCAGCAGCTCCCGGACAGGCGAGAACTATGGCTACACCTTC.

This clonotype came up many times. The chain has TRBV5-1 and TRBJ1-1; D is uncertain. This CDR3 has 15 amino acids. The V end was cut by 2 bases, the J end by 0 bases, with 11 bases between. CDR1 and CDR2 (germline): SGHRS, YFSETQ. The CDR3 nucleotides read TGCGCCAGCAGCTTTAAAAGGCGCTTGAACACTGAAGCTTTCTTT. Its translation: CASSFKRRLNTEAFF. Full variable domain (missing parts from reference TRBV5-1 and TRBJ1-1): KAGVTQTPRYLIKTRGQQVTLSCSPISGHRSVSWYQQTPGQGLQFLFEYFSETQRNKGNFPGRFSGRQFSNSRSEMNVSTLELGDSALYLCASSFKRRLNTEAFFGQGTRLTVV.

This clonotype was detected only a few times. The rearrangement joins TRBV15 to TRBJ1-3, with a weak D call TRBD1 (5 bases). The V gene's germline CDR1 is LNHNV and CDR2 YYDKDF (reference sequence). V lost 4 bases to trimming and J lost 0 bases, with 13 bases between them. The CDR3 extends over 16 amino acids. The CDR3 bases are TGTGCCACCAGCATGGGGGGACGGAGCTCTGGAAACACCATATATTTT. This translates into CATSMGGRSSGNTIYF.

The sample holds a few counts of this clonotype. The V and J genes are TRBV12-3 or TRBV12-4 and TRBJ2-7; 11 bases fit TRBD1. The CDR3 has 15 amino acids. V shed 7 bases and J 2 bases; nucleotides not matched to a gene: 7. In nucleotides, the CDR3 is TGTGCCAGCAACCTTCCGGGACAGGGGGCCTACGAGCAGTACTTC. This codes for CASNLPGQGAYEQYF.

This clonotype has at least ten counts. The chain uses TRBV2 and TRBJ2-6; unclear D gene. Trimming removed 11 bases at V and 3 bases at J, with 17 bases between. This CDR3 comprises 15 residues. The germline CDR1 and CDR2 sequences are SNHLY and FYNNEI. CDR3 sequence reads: CAGKLGFFGANVLTF. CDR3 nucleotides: TGTGCCGGAAAACTGGGGTTCTTTGGGGCCAACGTCCTGACTTTC.

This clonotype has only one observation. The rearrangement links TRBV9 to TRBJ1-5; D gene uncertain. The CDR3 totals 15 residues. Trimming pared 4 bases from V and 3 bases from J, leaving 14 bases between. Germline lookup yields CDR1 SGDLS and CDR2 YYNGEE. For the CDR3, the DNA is TGTGCCAGCAGCAATACGGAACAGCTCAATCAGCCCCAGCATTTT. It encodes CASSNTEQLNQPQHF.

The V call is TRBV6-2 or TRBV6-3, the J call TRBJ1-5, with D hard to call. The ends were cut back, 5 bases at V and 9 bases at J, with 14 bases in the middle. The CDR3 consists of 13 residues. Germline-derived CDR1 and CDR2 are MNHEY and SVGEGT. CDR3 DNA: TGTGCCAGCAGTCCCGGCACCCTCGGGCCCCAGCATTTT. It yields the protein CASSPGTLGPQHF.

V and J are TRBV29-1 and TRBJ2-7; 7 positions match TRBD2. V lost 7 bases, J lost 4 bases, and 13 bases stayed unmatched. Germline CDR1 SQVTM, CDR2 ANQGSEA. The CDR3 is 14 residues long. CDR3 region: CSAAGELSSYEQYF. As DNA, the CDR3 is TGCAGCGCGGCGGGAGAGTTGAGTTCGTACGAGCAGTACTTC.

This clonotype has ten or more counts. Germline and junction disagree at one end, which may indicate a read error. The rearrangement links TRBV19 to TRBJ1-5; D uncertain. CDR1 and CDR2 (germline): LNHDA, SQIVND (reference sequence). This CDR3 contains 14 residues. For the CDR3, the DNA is TGTGCCAGTACTATAAGGGTATACAATCAGCCCCAGCATTTT. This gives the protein CASTIRVYNQPQHF. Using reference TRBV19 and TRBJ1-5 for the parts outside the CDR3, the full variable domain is DGGITQSPKYLFRKEGQNVTLSCEQNLNHDAMYWYRQDPGQGLRLIYYSQIVNDFQKGDIAEGYSVSREKKESFPLTVTSAQKNPTAFYLCASTIRVYNQPQHFGDGTRLSIL.

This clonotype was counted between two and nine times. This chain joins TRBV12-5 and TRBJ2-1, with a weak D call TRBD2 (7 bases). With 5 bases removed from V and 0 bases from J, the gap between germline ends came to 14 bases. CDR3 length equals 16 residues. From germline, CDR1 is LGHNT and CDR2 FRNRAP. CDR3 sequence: CASGPRGAGSYNEQFF. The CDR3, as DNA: TGTGCTAGTGGTCCCCGGGGGGCGGGCTCCTACAATGAGCAGTTCTTC.

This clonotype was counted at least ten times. This chain's CDR3 is CASSQGQFANTGELFF. For the CDR3, the DNA is TGTGCCAGCAGCCAGGGACAATTCGCGAACACCGGGGAGCTGTTTTTT. V and J are TRBV14 and TRBJ2-2; D is possibly TRBD1 (6 bases). From germline, CDR1 is SGHDN and CDR2 FVKESK. This CDR3 spans 16 amino acids. Trimming took off 3 bases at V and 0 bases at J, with 11 bases between the two ends. The whole variable domain, filled in from reference TRBV14 and TRBJ2-2, reads EAGVTQFPSHSVIEKGQTVTLRCDPISGHDNLYWYRRVMGKEIKFLLHFVKESKQDESGMPNNRFLAERTGGTYSTLKVQPAELEDSGVYFCASSQGQFANTGELFFGEGSRLTVL.

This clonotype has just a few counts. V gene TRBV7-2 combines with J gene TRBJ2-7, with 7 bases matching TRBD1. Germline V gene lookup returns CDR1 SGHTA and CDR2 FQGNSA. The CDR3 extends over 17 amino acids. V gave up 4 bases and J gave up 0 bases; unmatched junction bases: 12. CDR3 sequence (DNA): TGTGCCAGCAGCTGGAAAACAGGGGCCTCAAGCTCCTACGAGCAGTACTTC. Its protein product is CASSWKTGASSSYEQYF.

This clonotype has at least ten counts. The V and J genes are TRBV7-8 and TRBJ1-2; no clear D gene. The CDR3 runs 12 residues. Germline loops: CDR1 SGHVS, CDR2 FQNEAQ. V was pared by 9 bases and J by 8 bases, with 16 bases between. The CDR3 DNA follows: TGTGCCAGTAGTACGACCGGAGCCGGCTACACCTTC. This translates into CASSTTGAGYTF.

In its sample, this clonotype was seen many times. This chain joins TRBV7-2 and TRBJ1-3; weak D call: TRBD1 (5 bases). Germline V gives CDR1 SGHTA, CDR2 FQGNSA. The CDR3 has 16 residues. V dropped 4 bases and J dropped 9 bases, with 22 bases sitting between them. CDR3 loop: CASSSMVPGPLGTIYF. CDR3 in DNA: TGTGCCAGCAGCTCGATGGTACCGGGACCCTTGGGCACCATATATTTT.

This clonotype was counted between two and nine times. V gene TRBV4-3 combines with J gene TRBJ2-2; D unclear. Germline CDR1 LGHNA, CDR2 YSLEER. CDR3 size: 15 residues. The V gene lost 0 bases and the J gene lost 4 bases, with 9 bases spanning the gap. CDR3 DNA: TGCGCCAGCAGCCAAGATAGGCATTCCACCGGGGAGCTGTTTTTT. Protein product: CASSQDRHSTGELFF.

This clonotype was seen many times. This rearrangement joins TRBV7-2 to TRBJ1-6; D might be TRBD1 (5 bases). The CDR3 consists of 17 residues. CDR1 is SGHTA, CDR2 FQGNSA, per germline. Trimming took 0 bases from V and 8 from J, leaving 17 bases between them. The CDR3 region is CASSLALRGTLDSPLHF. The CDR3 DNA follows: TGTGCCAGCAGCTTAGCGCTTAGAGGGACTCTCGATTCACCCCTCCACTTT.